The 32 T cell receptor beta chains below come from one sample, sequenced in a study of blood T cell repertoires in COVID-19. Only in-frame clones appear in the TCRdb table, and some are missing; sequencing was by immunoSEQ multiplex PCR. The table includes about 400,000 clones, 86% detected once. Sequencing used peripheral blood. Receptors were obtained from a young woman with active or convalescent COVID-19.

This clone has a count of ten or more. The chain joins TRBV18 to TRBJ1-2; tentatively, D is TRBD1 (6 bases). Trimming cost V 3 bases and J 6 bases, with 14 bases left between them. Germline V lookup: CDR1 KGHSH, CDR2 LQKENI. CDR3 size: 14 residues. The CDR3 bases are TGTGCCAGCTCACCCGCGGAGGCAGGGGATGGCTACACCTTC. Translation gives CASSPAEAGDGYTF.

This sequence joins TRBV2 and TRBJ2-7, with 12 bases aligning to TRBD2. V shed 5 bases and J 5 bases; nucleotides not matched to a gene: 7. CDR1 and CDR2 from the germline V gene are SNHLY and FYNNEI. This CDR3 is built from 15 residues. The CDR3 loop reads CASSPRTSGNHEQYF. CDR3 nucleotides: TGTGCCAGCAGTCCAAGGACTAGCGGGAACCACGAGCAGTACTTC.

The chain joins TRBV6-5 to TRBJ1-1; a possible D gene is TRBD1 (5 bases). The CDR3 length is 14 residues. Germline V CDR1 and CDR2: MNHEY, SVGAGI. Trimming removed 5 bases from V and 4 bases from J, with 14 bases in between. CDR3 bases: TGTGCCAGCAGTACGGACATCGGGCCCACTGAAGCTTTCTTT. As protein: CASSTDIGPTEAFF.

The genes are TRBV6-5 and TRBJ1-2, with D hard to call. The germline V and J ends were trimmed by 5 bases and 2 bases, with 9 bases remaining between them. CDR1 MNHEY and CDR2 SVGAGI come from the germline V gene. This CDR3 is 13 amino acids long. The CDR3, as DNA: TGTGCCAGCAGTACCGACGGGAACTATGGCTACACCTTC. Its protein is CASSTDGNYGYTF.

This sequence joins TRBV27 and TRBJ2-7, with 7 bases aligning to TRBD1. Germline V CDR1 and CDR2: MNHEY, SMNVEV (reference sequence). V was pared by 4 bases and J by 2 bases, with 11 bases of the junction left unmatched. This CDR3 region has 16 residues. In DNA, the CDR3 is TGTGCCAGCAGTTCCTGGGACAGTAGGGCCCCCTACGAGCAGTACTTC. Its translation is CASSSWDSRAPYEQYF.

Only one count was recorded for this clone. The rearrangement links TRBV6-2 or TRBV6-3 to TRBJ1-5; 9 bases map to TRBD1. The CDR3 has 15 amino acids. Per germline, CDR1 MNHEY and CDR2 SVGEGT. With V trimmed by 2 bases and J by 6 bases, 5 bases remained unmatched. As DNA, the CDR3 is TGTGCCAGCAGTTACGAGACAGGGGGAATTCAGCCCCAGCATTTT. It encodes CASSYETGGIQPQHF.

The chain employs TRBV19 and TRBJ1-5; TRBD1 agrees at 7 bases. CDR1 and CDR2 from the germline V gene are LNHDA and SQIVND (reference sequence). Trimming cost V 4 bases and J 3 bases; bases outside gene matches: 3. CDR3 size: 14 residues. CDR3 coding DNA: TGTGCCAGTAGTACGGACAGGTTCAATCAGCCCCAGCATTTT. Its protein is CASSTDRFNQPQHF.

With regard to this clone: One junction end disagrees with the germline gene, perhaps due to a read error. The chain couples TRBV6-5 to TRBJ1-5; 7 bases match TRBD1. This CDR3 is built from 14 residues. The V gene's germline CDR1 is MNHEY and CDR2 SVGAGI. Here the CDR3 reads CASSDSGGNQPQHF. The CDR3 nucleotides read TGTGCCAGCAGTGACTCAGGGGGTAATCAGCCCCAGCATTTT.

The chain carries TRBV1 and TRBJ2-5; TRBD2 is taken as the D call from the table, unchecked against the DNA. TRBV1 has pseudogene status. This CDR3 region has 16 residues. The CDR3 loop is CTSRFGLAGGGETQYF. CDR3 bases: TGCACCAGCAGGTTCGGACTAGCGGGAGGGGGAGAGACCCAGTACTTC.

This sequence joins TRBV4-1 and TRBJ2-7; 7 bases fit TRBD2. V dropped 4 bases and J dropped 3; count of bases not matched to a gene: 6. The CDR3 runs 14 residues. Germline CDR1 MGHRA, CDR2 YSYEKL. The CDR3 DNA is TGCGCCAGCAGCCCGGGGGGACTTATCTACGAGCAGTACTTC. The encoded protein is CASSPGGLIYEQYF.

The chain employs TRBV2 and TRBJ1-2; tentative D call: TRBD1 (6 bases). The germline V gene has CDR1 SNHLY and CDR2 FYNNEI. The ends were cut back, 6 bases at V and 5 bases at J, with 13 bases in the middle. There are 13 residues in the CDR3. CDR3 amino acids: CASSTGLGYGYTF. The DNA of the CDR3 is TGTGCCAGCAGCACAGGGTTGGGTTATGGCTACACCTTC.

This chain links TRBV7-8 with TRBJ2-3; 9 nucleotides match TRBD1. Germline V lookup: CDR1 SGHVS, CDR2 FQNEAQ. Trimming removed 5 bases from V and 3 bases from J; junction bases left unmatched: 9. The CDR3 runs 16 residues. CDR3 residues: CASSPGGQGRTDTQYF. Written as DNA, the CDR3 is TGTGCCAGCAGCCCTGGGGGACAGGGCCGGACAGATACGCAGTATTTT.

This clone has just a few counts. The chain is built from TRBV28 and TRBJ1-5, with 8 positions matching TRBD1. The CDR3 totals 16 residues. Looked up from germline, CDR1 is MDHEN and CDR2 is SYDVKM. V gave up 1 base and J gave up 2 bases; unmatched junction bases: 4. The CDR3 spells CASSLYRGTGNQPQHF. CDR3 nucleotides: TGTGCCAGCAGTTTATACAGGGGGACGGGCAATCAGCCCCAGCATTTT. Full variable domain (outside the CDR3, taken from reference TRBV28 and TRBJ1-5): DVKVTQSSRYLVKRTGEKVFLECVQDMDHENMFWYRQDPGLGLRLIYFSYDVKMKEKGDIPEGYSVSREKKERFSLILESASTNQTSMYLCASSLYRGTGNQPQHFGDGTRLSIL.

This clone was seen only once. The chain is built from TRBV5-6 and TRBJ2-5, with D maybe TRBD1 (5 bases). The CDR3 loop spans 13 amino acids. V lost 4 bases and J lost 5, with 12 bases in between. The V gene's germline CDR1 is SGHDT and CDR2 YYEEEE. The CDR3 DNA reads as TGTGCCAGCAGCCAAAGGGGCGATGAGACCCAGTACTTC. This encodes CASSQRGDETQYF.

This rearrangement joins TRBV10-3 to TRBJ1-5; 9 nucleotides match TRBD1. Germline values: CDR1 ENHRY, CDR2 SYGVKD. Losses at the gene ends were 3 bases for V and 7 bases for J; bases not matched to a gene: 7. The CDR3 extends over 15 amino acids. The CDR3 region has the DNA TGTGCCATCAGTGACGGACAGGGGTCAGGGCAGCCCCAGCATTTT. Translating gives CAISDGQGSGQPQHF.

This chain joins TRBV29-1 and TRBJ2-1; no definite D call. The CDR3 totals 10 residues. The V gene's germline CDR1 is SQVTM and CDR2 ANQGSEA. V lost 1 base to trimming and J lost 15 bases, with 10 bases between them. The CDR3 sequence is CSVEVLDVFF. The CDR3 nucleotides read TGCAGCGTTGAAGTGCTAGATGTGTTCTTC.

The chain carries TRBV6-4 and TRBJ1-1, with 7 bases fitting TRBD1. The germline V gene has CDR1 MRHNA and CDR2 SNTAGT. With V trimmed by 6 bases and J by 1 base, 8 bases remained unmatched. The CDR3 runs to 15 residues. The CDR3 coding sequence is TGTGCCAGCAGGAATTGGGACAGCAGGAACACTGAAGCTTTCTTT. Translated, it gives CASRNWDSRNTEAFF.

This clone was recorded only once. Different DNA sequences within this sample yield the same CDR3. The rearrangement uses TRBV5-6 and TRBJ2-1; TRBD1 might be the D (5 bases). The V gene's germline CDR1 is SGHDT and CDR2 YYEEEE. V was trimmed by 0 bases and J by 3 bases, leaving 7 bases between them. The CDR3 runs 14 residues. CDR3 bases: TGTGCCAGCAGCTTGGGACAGATCTACAATGAGCAGTTCTTC. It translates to CASSLGQIYNEQFF.

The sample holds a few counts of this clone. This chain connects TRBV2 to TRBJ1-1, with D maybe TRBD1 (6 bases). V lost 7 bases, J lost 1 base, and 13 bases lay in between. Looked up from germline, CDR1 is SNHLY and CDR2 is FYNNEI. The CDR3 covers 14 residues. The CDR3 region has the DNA TGTGCCAGCAAATCGGGACATACGAACACTGAAGCTTTCTTT. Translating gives CASKSGHTNTEAFF.

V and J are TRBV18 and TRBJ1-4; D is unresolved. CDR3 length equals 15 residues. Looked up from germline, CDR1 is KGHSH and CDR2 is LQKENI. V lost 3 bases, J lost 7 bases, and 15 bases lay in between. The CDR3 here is CASSPRGSLSEKLFF. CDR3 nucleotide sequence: TGTGCCAGCTCACCTCGTGGCAGTTTATCTGAAAAACTGTTTTTT.

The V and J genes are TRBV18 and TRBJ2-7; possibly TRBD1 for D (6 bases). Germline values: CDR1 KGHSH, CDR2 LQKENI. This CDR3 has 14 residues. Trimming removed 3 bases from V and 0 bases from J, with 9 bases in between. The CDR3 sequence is CASSPQGISYEQYF. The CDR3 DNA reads TGTGCCAGCTCACCCCAGGGGATCTCCTACGAGCAGTACTTC.

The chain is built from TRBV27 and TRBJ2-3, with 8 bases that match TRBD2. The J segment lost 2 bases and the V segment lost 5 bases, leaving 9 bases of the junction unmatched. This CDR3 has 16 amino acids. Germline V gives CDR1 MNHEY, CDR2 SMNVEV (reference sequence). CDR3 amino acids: CASSLRGGHITDTQYF. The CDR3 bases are TGTGCCAGCAGTCTTCGGGGGGGACACATCACAGATACGCAGTATTTT.

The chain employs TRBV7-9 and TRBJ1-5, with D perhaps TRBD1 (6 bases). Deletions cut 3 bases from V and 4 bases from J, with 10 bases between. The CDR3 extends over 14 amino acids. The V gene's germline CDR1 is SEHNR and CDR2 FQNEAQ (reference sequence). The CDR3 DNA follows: TGTGCCAGCAGCTTTGATCAGGGGAATCAGCCCCAGCATTTT. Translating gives CASSFDQGNQPQHF.

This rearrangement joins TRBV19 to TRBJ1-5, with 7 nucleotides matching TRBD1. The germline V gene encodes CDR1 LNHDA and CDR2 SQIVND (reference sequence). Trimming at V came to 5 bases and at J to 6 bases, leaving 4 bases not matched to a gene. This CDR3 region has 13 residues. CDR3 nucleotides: TGTGCCAGTAGTTCCAGGGGGGTTCAGCCCCAGCATTTT. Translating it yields CASSSRGVQPQHF.

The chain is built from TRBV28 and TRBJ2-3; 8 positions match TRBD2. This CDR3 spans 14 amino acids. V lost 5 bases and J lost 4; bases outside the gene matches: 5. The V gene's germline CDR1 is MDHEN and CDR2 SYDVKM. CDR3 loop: CASSLSGSADTQYF. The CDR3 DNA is TGTGCCAGCAGTCTCAGCGGGAGCGCAGATACGCAGTATTTT.

CDR3 region: CASSLRDRVPHGYTF. The CDR3 coding sequence is TGTGCCAGCAGCTTGCGGGACAGGGTTCCGCATGGCTACACCTTC. The chain has TRBV5-6 and TRBJ1-2; 9 positions match TRBD1. The V segment lost 1 base and the J segment 6 bases; nucleotides outside the gene matches: 7. The CDR3 has 15 amino acids. Germline V gene lookup returns CDR1 SGHDT and CDR2 YYEEEE.

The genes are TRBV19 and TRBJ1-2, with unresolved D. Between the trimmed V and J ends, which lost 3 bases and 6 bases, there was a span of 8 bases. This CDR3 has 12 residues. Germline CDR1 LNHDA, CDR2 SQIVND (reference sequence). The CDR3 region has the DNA TGTGCCAGTAGTATGTATGGAGATGGCTACACCTTC. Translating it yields CASSMYGDGYTF.

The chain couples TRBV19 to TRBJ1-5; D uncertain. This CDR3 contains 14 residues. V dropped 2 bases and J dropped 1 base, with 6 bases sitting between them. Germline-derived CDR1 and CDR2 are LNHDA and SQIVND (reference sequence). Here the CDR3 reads CASSIPFSNQPQHF. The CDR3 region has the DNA TGTGCCAGTAGTATACCATTCAGCAATCAGCCCCAGCATTTT.

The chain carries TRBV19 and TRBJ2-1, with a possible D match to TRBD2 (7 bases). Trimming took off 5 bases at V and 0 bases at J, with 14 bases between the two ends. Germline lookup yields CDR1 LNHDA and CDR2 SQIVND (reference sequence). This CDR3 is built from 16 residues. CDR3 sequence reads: CASSPGGRSSYNEQFF. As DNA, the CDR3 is TGTGCCAGTAGTCCCGGGGGGCGGAGCTCCTACAATGAGCAGTTCTTC. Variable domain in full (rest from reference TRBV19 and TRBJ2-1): DGGITQSPKYLFRKEGQNVTLSCEQNLNHDAMYWYRQDPGQGLRLIYYSQIVNDFQKGDIAEGYSVSREKKESFPLTVTSAQKNPTAFYLCASSPGGRSSYNEQFFGPGTRLTVL.

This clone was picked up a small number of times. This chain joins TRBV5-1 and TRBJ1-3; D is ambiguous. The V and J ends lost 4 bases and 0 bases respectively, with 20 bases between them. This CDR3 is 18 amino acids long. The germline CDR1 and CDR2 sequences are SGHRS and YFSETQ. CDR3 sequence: CASSPGSFSGHSGNTIYF. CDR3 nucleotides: TGCGCCAGCAGCCCGGGATCTTTTTCGGGTCACTCTGGAAACACCATATATTTT.

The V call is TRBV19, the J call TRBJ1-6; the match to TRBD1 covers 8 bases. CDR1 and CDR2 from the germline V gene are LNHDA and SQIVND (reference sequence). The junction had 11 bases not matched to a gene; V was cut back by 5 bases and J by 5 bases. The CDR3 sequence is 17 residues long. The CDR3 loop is CASSSIVDRDHNSPLHF. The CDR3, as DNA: TGTGCCAGTAGTTCCATTGTGGACAGGGACCATAATTCACCCCTCCACTTT.

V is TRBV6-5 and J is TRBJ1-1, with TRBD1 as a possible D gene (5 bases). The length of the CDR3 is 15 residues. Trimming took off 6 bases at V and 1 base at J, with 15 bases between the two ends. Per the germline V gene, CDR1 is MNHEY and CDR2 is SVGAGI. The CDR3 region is CASRAFGAANTEAFF. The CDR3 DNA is TGTGCCAGCAGGGCCTTTGGGGCGGCGAACACTGAAGCTTTCTTT.